This T cell receptor beta chain is drawn from a study of technical replicates of blood from a handful of donors. This clone occurred a few times. Deletions cut 3 bases from V and 0 bases from J, with 20 bases between. This CDR3 has 18 amino acids. CDR1 and CDR2 from the germline V gene are MGHRA and YSYEKL. Measured with immunoSEQ multiplex PCR; TCRdb has only the in-frame clones, and not every one. Altogether roughly 64,000 clones are present, 70% to 90% being singletons, with the ten largest covering about 4.8%. The source is a human donor in good health. Some clones in this sample may be carry-over from other donors' samples. V gene TRBV4-1 combines with J gene TRBJ1-1, with D tentatively TRBD1 (5 bases). Sequencing input: PBMCs. In DNA, the CDR3 is TGCGCCAGCAGCCATGTTGTTCAGGGTCGAGGAATGAACACTGAAGCTTTCTTT. It yields the protein CASSHVVQGRGMNTEAFF.